A selection of T cell receptor beta chains follows, all from one sample in a study of blood T cell repertoires in COVID-19. Generated by immunoSEQ multiplex PCR, the TCRdb table keeps only in-frame clones and is missing some. This table holds approximately 190,000 clones, over 70% found once. Source material: peripheral blood. These receptors all stem from a man aged 60 to 75 with acute or convalescent COVID-19. Both conserved end residues are part of each CDR3. Fields, in order: CDR3 protein, CDR3 DNA, clone size, J gene, V gene, D gene. The D gene is left open where the match is weak. The listing skips clone size in some rows; elsewhere it reads once, few, many or a size class.

CATSDPGLGEKLFF TGTGCCACCAGTGATCCGGGACTTGGTGAAAAACTGTTTTTT once TRBJ1-4 TRBV24-1 .
CASSTPGQYPNTHYGYTF TGTGCCAGTAGTACCCCGGGACAGTACCCCAATACTCACTATGGCTACACCTTC few TRBJ1-2 TRBV19 TRBD1
CASRETVSSYNSPLHF TGTGCCAGCAGGGAGACAGTAAGCTCCTATAATTCACCCCTCCACTTT . TRBJ1-6 TRBV25-1 .
CASSEGRGGRYNEQFF TGTGCCAGTAGTGAGGGGAGAGGCGGGAGGTACAATGAGCAGTTCTTC . TRBJ2-1 TRBV19 TRBD2
CASSISRADTEAFF TGTGCCAGTAGTATAAGTCGAGCCGACACTGAAGCTTTCTTT once TRBJ1-1 TRBV19 .
CASSLLSRGNYGYTF TGCGCCAGCAGCTTGTTATCTCGGGGTAACTATGGCTACACCTTC . TRBJ1-2 TRBV5-1 .
CASSLAGSYEQYF TGTGCCAGCAGCTTAGCCGGCTCCTACGAGCAGTACTTC . TRBJ2-7 TRBV7-9 .
CASNRTEQYF TGTGCCAGCAATCGGACAGAACAGTACTTC many TRBJ2-4 TRBV6-4 .
CASSLTAGGSYGYTF TGTGCCAGCAGCTTAACCGCAGGGGGGTCGTATGGCTACACCTTC . TRBJ1-2 TRBV11-2 TRBD1
CASSPRASGNTGELFF TGTGCCAGCAGCCCCCGGGCTAGCGGTAACACCGGGGAGCTGTTTTTT . TRBJ2-2 TRBV7-8 TRBD2
CAMWTSGRYEQYF TGTGCCATGTGGACTAGCGGGAGGTACGAGCAGTACTTC . TRBJ2-7 TRBV10-3 TRBD2
CAWSVGGVGYGYTF TGTGCCTGGAGTGTTGGGGGCGTGGGCTATGGCTACACCTTC . TRBJ1-2 TRBV30 .
CASRADSNQPQHF TGTGCCAGCAGGGCAGATAGCAATCAGCCCCAGCATTTT . TRBJ1-5 TRBV2 .
CASSLSGAGDTQYF TGCGCCAGCAGCTTGTCAGGGGCCGGGGATACGCAGTATTTT . TRBJ2-3 TRBV5-1 .
CASSPTGTGRETQYF TGTGCCAGCAGTCCCACCGGGACAGGGAGGGAGACCCAGTACTTC . TRBJ2-5 TRBV7-3 TRBD1
CASSRASGSHEQFF TGTGCCAGTAGTCGGGCTAGCGGGAGTCATGAGCAGTTCTTC . TRBJ2-1 TRBV19 TRBD2
CASSSPSVTELFF TGTGCCAGCAGTTCCCCAAGTGTGACAGAGCTGTTTTTT . TRBJ2-2 TRBV28 .